What follows are 17 T cell receptor beta chains derived from one specimen sequenced in a study of T-cell reconstitution after alpha-beta-depleted transplantation in children. Unique molecular identifiers were incorporated during preparation of the TCRbeta library. TCRdb processed the PCR reads anew with MiXCR; each CDR3 protein has one entry. The sample has 100,000 to 120,000 distinct CDR3 sequences; about 6% are singletons. The specimen comprised PBMCs, mostly from graft donor cells, sampled 360 days after TCRalphabeta/CD19-depleted stem cell transplant. These receptor sequences come from a male patient aged 2 to 10 who had a stem cell transplant for acute lymphoblastic leukemia, so the T cells may come from the graft donor.

The chain links TRBV27 to TRBJ1-2, with a weak D call TRBD1 (6 bases). Germline-derived CDR1 and CDR2 are MNHEY and SMNVEV (reference sequence). Trimming shortened V by 4 bases and J by 6 bases, and 15 bases separated the two germline ends. This CDR3 region has 14 residues. In DNA, the CDR3 is TGTGCCAGCAGTTCCTACAGGGAAGCAGATGGCTACACCTTC. It codes for CASSSYREADGYTF.

This clonotype was recorded a few times. The rearrangement joins TRBV19 to TRBJ2-1, with a tentative D call TRBD2 (6 bases). This CDR3 spans 14 amino acids. In germline, CDR1 is LNHDA, CDR2 SQIVND (reference sequence). The V gene lost 7 bases and the J gene lost 2 bases, with 12 bases spanning the gap. In DNA, the CDR3 is TGTGCCAGTAAGGCAGGAGGGGCCTACAATGAGCAGTTCTTC. It codes for CASKAGGAYNEQFF. The complete variable domain, with remaining parts taken from reference TRBV19 and TRBJ2-1, reads DGGITQSPKYLFRKEGQNVTLSCEQNLNHDAMYWYRQDPGQGLRLIYYSQIVNDFQKGDIAEGYSVSREKKESFPLTVTSAQKNPTAFYLCASKAGGAYNEQFFGPGTRLTVL.

The chain links TRBV9 to TRBJ1-1; TRBD1 matches 10 bases. Germline CDR1 is SGDLS and CDR2 is YYNGEE. CDR3 length: 16 residues. The V gene end was trimmed by 3 bases and the J gene end by 4 bases; junction bases not matched to a gene: 9. The CDR3 region has the DNA TGTGCCAGCAGCGCCTCGGGACAGGGGACGGGCACTGAAGCTTTCTTT. Translating it yields CASSASGQGTGTEAFF.

This clonotype was counted many times. This chain uses TRBV6-6 with TRBJ2-2, with D unclear. CDR1 and CDR2 from the germline V gene are MNHNY and SVGAGI (reference sequence). This CDR3 contains 12 residues. Trimming took 8 bases from V and 1 from J, leaving 5 bases between them. CDR3 in amino acids: CASPGNTGELFF. The DNA of the CDR3 is TGTGCCAGCCCGGGGAACACCGGGGAGCTGTTTTTT.

This clonotype showed up many times. The chain uses TRBV7-9 and TRBJ2-7; 8 bases align to TRBD2. This CDR3 spans 14 amino acids. The ends lost 5 bases at V and 0 bases at J; junction bases unmatched: 3. CDR1 and CDR2 (germline): SEHNR, FQNEAQ (reference sequence). The CDR3 DNA reads as TGTGCCAGCAGCCAACTAGCGGTCTCCTACGAGCAGTACTTC. Translating it yields CASSQLAVSYEQYF.

The V and J genes are TRBV9 and TRBJ2-7; D not resolved. Trimming left V 0 bases short and J 6 bases short, with 10 bases between. This CDR3 has 13 amino acids. The germline CDR1 and CDR2 sequences are SGDLS and YYNGEE. The CDR3 region is CASSVAAGGEQYF. The CDR3 bases are TGTGCCAGCAGCGTAGCGGCAGGCGGCGAGCAGTACTTC. Complete variable domain (other parts from reference TRBV9 and TRBJ2-7): DSGVTQTPKHLITATGQRVTLRCSPRSGDLSVYWYQQSLDQGLQFLIQYYNGEERAKGNILERFSAQQFPDLHSELNLSSLELGDSALYFCASSVAAGGEQYFGPGTRLTVT.

The table lists this clonotype with many counts. The rearrangement uses TRBV5-1 and TRBJ2-3; D remains ambiguous. Trimming shortened V by 2 bases and J by 1 base, and 20 bases separated the two germline ends. The CDR3 runs to 18 residues. Germline V gene data show CDR1 as SGHRS and CDR2 as YFSETQ. The CDR3 coding sequence is TGCGCCAGCAGCTTATCGGTTAGGAAGTTGGTCGGCACAGATACGCAGTATTTT. Its translation: CASSLSVRKLVGTDTQYF.

Of note for this clonotype: Given a much more abundant clone one base away, this may be a read error. The chain carries TRBV25-1 and TRBJ2-6; D unclear. V shed 10 bases and J shed 1 base, with 8 bases lying between them. Germline lookup yields CDR1 MGHDK and CDR2 SYGVNS. The CDR3 runs to 13 residues. The CDR3 sequence is CATQPSGANVLTF. The DNA for the CDR3 is TGTGCCACCCAGCCATCTGGGGCCAACGTCCTGACTTTC. Using reference TRBV25-1 and TRBJ2-6 for the parts outside the CDR3, the full variable domain is EADIYQTPRYLVIGTGKKITLECSQTMGHDKMYWYQQDPGMELHLIHYSYGVNSTEKGDLSSESTVSRIRTEHFPLTLESARPSHTSQYLCATQPSGANVLTFGAGSRLTVL.

This clonotype was counted many times. The chain carries TRBV5-1 and TRBJ2-7, with 11 bases that match TRBD1. CDR1 and CDR2 (germline): SGHRS, YFSETQ. This CDR3 has 15 amino acids. With V trimmed by 5 bases and J by 0 bases, 4 bases remained unmatched. This CDR3 reads CASSTGTGGSYEQYF. CDR3 DNA: TGCGCCAGCAGTACCGGGACAGGGGGCTCCTACGAGCAGTACTTC.

There are many counts of this clonotype. The chain uses TRBV28 and TRBJ2-4, with 13 bases identical to TRBD2. The CDR3 extends over 15 amino acids. Germline lookup yields CDR1 MDHEN and CDR2 SYDVKM. The V segment lost 8 bases and the J segment 5 bases; nucleotides outside the gene matches: 6. CDR3 loop: CASQTSGRPQNIQYF. CDR3 coding DNA: TGTGCCAGCCAGACTAGCGGGAGGCCCCAAAACATTCAGTACTTC. Together with reference TRBV28 and TRBJ2-4, the CDR3 gives the full variable domain: DVKVTQSSRYLVKRTGEKVFLECVQDMDHENMFWYRQDPGLGLRLIYFSYDVKMKEKGDIPEGYSVSREKKERFSLILESASTNQTSMYLCASQTSGRPQNIQYFGAGTRLSVL.

This clonotype was detected ten times or more. The chain joins TRBV7-9 to TRBJ2-3; D is possibly TRBD2 (6 bases). Germline CDR1 and CDR2: SEHNR and FQNEAQ (reference sequence). The CDR3 runs 12 residues. The V end lost 8 bases, the J end lost 5 bases, and 11 bases lay between the germline ends. As DNA, the CDR3 is TGTGCCAGCGGGGGGAATGGAGATACGCAGTATTTT. Amino acid sequence: CASGGNGDTQYF.

In this sample, this clonotype turned up many times. The junction departs from germline at one end; a sequencing error may be responsible. The chain links TRBV7-8 to TRBJ2-5; TRBD1 or TRBD2 may be the D gene (6 bases each). CDR1 is SGHVS, CDR2 FQNEAQ, per germline. The CDR3 contains 14 residues. In DNA, the CDR3 is TGTGCCAGCAGTTTAGGGGGGTCGGGGGAGACCCAGTACTTC. Translated, it gives CASSLGGSGETQYF. Looking up the rest from reference TRBV7-8 and TRBJ2-5 gives the full variable domain: GAGVSQSPRYKVAKRGQDVALRCDPISGHVSLFWYQQALGQGPEFLTYFQNEAQLDKSGLPSDRFFAERPEGSVSTLKIQRTQQEDSAVYLCASSLGGSGETQYFGPGTRLLVL.

Many counts were recorded for this clonotype. This sequence joins TRBV28 and TRBJ2-2; 8 bases are a match to TRBD2. This CDR3 spans 14 amino acids. CDR1 and CDR2 (germline): MDHEN, SYDVKM. With 2 bases clipped from V and 7 bases from J, the junction kept 3 bases outside the gene matches. The CDR3 DNA sequence: TGTGCCAGCAGTTTAGGAGCGGGAGTCGGGGAGCTGTTTTTT. Encoded protein: CASSLGAGVGELFF.

This clonotype was seen at least ten times. The chain joins TRBV12-3 or TRBV12-4 to TRBJ1-1; no clear D gene. V was clipped by 6 bases and J by 1 base, with 15 bases between them. This CDR3 contains 15 residues. CDR3 residues: CASRHRGDKNTEAFF. DNA for the CDR3: TGTGCCAGCAGACACCGCGGCGACAAGAACACTGAAGCTTTCTTT.

V is TRBV9 and J is TRBJ2-1; TRBD2 agrees at 10 bases. The CDR3 has 16 amino acids. Germline CDR1 and CDR2: SGDLS and YYNGEE. V dropped 2 bases and J dropped 7; count of bases not matched to a gene: 9. The DNA for the CDR3 is TGTGCCAGCAGCGTCCCTTTAGCGGGGGGACCTAATGAGCAGTTCTTC. Amino acids: CASSVPLAGGPNEQFF.

This clonotype came up many times. The chain couples TRBV4-3 to TRBJ2-2; TRBD1 agrees at 8 bases. This CDR3 contains 15 residues. Germline V lookup: CDR1 LGHNA, CDR2 YSLEER. V lost 6 bases, J lost 4 bases, and 7 bases stayed unmatched. Here the CDR3 DNA reads TGCGCCAGCAGAGAGGACAGGGTCGGCACCGGGGAGCTGTTTTTT. Protein sequence: CASREDRVGTGELFF.

This clonotype has ten or more counts. V and J are TRBV28 and TRBJ2-5; possibly TRBD2 for D (6 bases). Looked up from germline, CDR1 is MDHEN and CDR2 is SYDVKM. The CDR3 loop spans 12 amino acids. The CDR3 coding sequence is TGTAGGGGACTGTACTATCAAGAGACCCAGTACTTC. Its translation is CRGLYYQETQYF.